A single sample is the source of the 25 T cell receptor beta chains below, sequenced in a study of CD4+ T cells in melanoma. TCRdb keeps only in-frame clones here, not all; method: immunoSEQ multiplex PCR. Counted here are more than 15,000 clones, less than 85% occurring once; the ten biggest clones make up approximately 12%. The sequenced sample consisted of cells from a culture (not recorded whether cultured in vitro). The receptors shown here come from a human donor with melanoma.

V is TRBV6-1 and J is TRBJ1-2; no clear D gene. V was trimmed by 3 bases and J by 4 bases, leaving 21 bases between them. Germline V gene lookup returns CDR1 MNHNS and CDR2 SASEGT. This CDR3 contains 17 residues. The CDR3 protein is CASSDGSRRLPGYGYTF. In DNA form, the CDR3 reads TGTGCCAGCAGTGATGGGAGCCGCCGGCTACCAGGCTATGGCTACACCTTC.

The chain couples TRBV6-6 to TRBJ2-3, with 7 bases lining up with TRBD2. In germline, CDR1 is MNHNY, CDR2 SVGAGI (reference sequence). The CDR3 loop spans 15 amino acids. V lost 2 bases to trimming and J lost 0 bases; unmatched junction nucleotides: 2. Here the CDR3 reads CASSYGRGSTDTQYF. CDR3 coding DNA: TGTGCCAGCAGTTACGGGCGGGGGAGCACAGATACGCAGTATTTT.

The chain uses TRBV5-1 and TRBJ2-2, with unresolved D. Trimming stripped 0 bases from V and 4 bases from J, with 7 bases between. This CDR3 spans 14 amino acids. Germline CDR1 SGHRS, CDR2 YFSETQ. CDR3 sequence (DNA): TGCGCCAGCAGCTTGGAGTCCGTCACCGGGGAGCTGTTTTTT. Protein product: CASSLESVTGELFF.

This clone was seen just once. The rearrangement joins TRBV6-5 to TRBJ1-4; D uncertain. The CDR3 sequence is 14 residues long. Germline CDR1 is MNHEY and CDR2 is SVGAGI. Trimming removed 6 bases from V and 3 bases from J, with 11 bases in between. The CDR3 protein is CASRDRAANEKLFF. DNA of the CDR3: TGTGCCAGCAGGGACCGGGCGGCTAATGAAAAACTGTTTTTT.

By frequency in the sample, this clone is medium-sized (0.01 to 0.1%). This sequence joins TRBV2 and TRBJ2-2, with a weak D call TRBD1 (6 bases). Germline assignment: CDR1 SNHLY and CDR2 FYNNEI. The CDR3 consists of 14 residues. V shed 7 bases and J shed 6 bases, with 15 bases lying between them. The CDR3 nucleotides are TGTGCCAGCAAGGTCTTGGGGGCAGCCGGGGAGCTGTTTTTT. This translates into CASKVLGAAGELFF.

The chain combines TRBV7-3 with TRBJ2-2, with D perhaps TRBD2 (5 bases). Germline V gene sequence: CDR1 SGHTA, CDR2 FQGTGA. Trimming removed 4 bases from V and 3 bases from J, with 15 bases in between. CDR3 length equals 16 residues. CDR3 in amino acids: CASSYGPRGDTGELFF. CDR3 DNA: TGTGCCAGCAGCTACGGCCCCCGGGGAGACACCGGGGAGCTGTTTTTT.

J is TRBJ2-5 and V is TRBV5-1; D may be TRBD1 (6 bases). Between the trimmed V and J ends, which lost 4 bases and 5 bases, there was a span of 9 bases. The CDR3 sequence is 12 residues long. The germline gives CDR1 SGHRS, CDR2 YFSETQ. The CDR3 protein is CASSQGRETQYF. CDR3 in DNA: TGCGCCAGCAGCCAGGGGCGGGAGACCCAGTACTTC.

The rearrangement joins TRBV30 to TRBJ2-5; no definite D call. Looked up from germline, CDR1 is GTSNPN and CDR2 is SVGIG (reference sequence). The length of the CDR3 is 11 residues. V was trimmed by 0 bases and J by 9 bases, leaving 8 bases between them. In DNA, the CDR3 is TGTGCCTGGAGTGTAGAGAGATCCCAGTACTTC. Its translation: CAWSVERSQYF.

This clone was seen more than once but under ten times. The CDR3 bases are TGTGCCAGCTCCAAGGACAGGGCCAATTCACCCCTCCACTTT. Protein sequence: CASSKDRANSPLHF. This chain uses TRBV18 with TRBJ1-6; TRBD1 matches at 8 bases. Germline loops: CDR1 KGHSH, CDR2 LQKENI. CDR3 length: 14 residues. V shed 6 bases, J shed 7 bases, and the junction held 5 bases outside the gene matches.

This clone has just a few counts. The chain employs TRBV18 and TRBJ1-4, with a tentative D call TRBD1 (5 bases). The V gene's germline CDR1 is KGHSH and CDR2 LQKENI. Deletions cut 8 bases from V and 3 bases from J, with 10 bases between. The CDR3 extends over 13 amino acids. The CDR3 DNA reads as TGTGCCAGCCGAGTGACAGCTAATGAAAAACTGTTTTTT. It encodes CASRVTANEKLFF.

The chain is built from TRBV7-2 and TRBJ1-3; D might be TRBD1 (5 bases). This CDR3 is 14 amino acids long. Deletions cut 5 bases from V and 5 bases from J, with 13 bases between. Germline assignment: CDR1 SGHTA and CDR2 FQGNSA. The CDR3 here is CASSAAGSRNTIYF. In nucleotides, the CDR3 is TGTGCCAGCAGCGCAGCAGGGAGTAGAAACACCATATATTTT.

The chain is built from TRBV27 and TRBJ2-2, with 12 bases identical to TRBD2. Germline CDR1 MNHEY, CDR2 SMNVEV (reference sequence). The CDR3 sequence is 15 residues long. Unmatched junction bases numbered 4, after V lost 3 bases and J lost 8 bases. CDR3 nucleotides: TGTGCCAGCAGTTTGTACGGGACTAGCGGGGGGGAGCTGTTTTTT. Translation: CASSLYGTSGGELFF.

The V and J genes are TRBV11-2 and TRBJ1-1; maybe TRBD1 (5 bases). This CDR3 has 14 amino acids. Germline CDR1 reads SGHAT; CDR2 reads FQNNGV. Trimming took off 5 bases at V and 3 bases at J, with 13 bases between the two ends. The CDR3 DNA is TGTGCCAGCAGCCGGATGGCGGGGGACACTGAAGCTTTCTTT. It translates to CASSRMAGDTEAFF.

By proportion, this clone is medium-sized. This chain connects TRBV4-1 to TRBJ1-2; tentatively, D is TRBD1 (6 bases). The V gene lost 4 bases and the J gene lost 0 bases, with 12 bases spanning the gap. This CDR3 comprises 15 residues. Looked up from germline, CDR1 is MGHRA and CDR2 is YSYEKL. CDR3 loop: CASSREDSANYGYTF. The CDR3 DNA is TGCGCCAGCAGCCGGGAGGACAGCGCTAACTATGGCTACACCTTC.

The chain carries TRBV6-1 and TRBJ1-2, with no clear D. V lost 5 bases and J lost 8, with 9 bases in between. CDR3 size: 11 residues. Per the germline V gene, CDR1 is MNHNS and CDR2 is SASEGT. The CDR3 DNA reads TGTGCCAGCAGTTGGGGAAACGGCTACACCTTC. This gives the protein CASSWGNGYTF.

CDR3 protein: CASSGRNLHYGYTF. Written as DNA, the CDR3 is TGTGCCAGCAGTGGACGGAACCTACACTATGGCTACACCTTC. The chain combines TRBV6-5 with TRBJ1-2; unclear D gene. Germline V gene lookup returns CDR1 MNHEY and CDR2 SVGAGI. The CDR3 length is 14 residues. The germline V and J ends were trimmed by 5 bases and 3 bases, with 13 bases remaining between them.

The V gene is TRBV7-9, the J gene TRBJ1-1; TRBD1 matches at 9 bases. Germline CDR1 and CDR2: SEHNR and FQNEAQ (reference sequence). The CDR3 length is 16 residues. V lost 5 bases to trimming and J lost 1 base; unmatched junction nucleotides: 8. The CDR3 reads CASSPGQGLRNTEAFF. CDR3 coding DNA: TGTGCCAGCAGCCCGGGACAGGGTTTGAGGAACACTGAAGCTTTCTTT.

Only one count was recorded for this clone. The chain uses TRBV14 and TRBJ2-5, with TRBD2 as a possible D gene (5 bases). This CDR3 is built from 15 residues. With 11 bases removed from V and 0 bases from J, the gap between germline ends came to 19 bases. Germline values: CDR1 SGHDN, CDR2 FVKESK. CDR3 sequence: CARPSGDVYQETQYF. CDR3 sequence (DNA): TGTGCCCGACCGTCCGGGGATGTGTACCAAGAGACCCAGTACTTC. Full variable domain (remainder filled in from reference TRBV14 and TRBJ2-5): EAGVTQFPSHSVIEKGQTVTLRCDPISGHDNLYWYRRVMGKEIKFLLHFVKESKQDESGMPNNRFLAERTGGTYSTLKVQPAELEDSGVYFCARPSGDVYQETQYFGPGTRLLVL.

This chain links TRBV10-3 with TRBJ2-1, with 10 bases aligning to TRBD2. This CDR3 has 14 amino acids. V gave up 10 bases and J gave up 9 bases; unmatched junction bases: 12. Germline-derived CDR1 and CDR2 are ENHRY and SYGVKD. Here the CDR3 DNA reads TGTGCCACCCGGAGACTAGCGGGTTTATCTGAGCAGTTCTTC. It specifies CATRRLAGLSEQFF.

The chain combines TRBV11-1 with TRBJ2-7; 8 nucleotides line up with TRBD2. The CDR3 is 15 residues long. V shed 5 bases, J shed 1 base, and the junction held 7 bases outside the gene matches. CDR1 SGHAT and CDR2 FQDESV come from the germline V gene (reference sequence). This CDR3 is CASSPSLAGSYEQYF. The CDR3 DNA follows: TGTGCCAGCAGCCCATCTCTAGCGGGTTCCTACGAGCAGTACTTC.

V and J are TRBV10-2 and TRBJ1-3; TRBD1 might be the D (6 bases). The CDR3 totals 13 residues. Germline values: CDR1 WSHSY, CDR2 SAAADI. Trimming left V 6 bases short and J 0 bases short, with 6 bases between. The CDR3 protein is CASRDSSGNTIYF. In nucleotides, the CDR3 is TGCGCCAGCAGGGACAGCTCTGGAAACACCATATATTTT.

This clone was counted only a few times. The chain combines TRBV2 with TRBJ1-2, with D possibly matching TRBD1 (6 bases). Germline V gene sequence: CDR1 SNHLY, CDR2 FYNNEI. The V end lost 7 bases, the J end lost 8 bases, and 17 bases lay between the germline ends. There are 13 residues in the CDR3. CDR3 sequence reads: CASTPTGSAGYTF. The CDR3 nucleotides read TGTGCCAGCACCCCGACAGGTAGTGCGGGCTACACCTTC.

This clone showed up just once. The rearrangement links TRBV11-2 to TRBJ2-3; D tentatively reads TRBD1 or TRBD2 (5 bases each). Per germline, CDR1 SGHAT and CDR2 FQNNGV. This CDR3 spans 15 amino acids. V gave up 8 bases and J gave up 6 bases, with 21 bases separating them. The CDR3 bases are TGTGCCAGCGCCTCAACCAGGGCAGGGACGGATACGCAGTATTTT. As protein: CASASTRAGTDTQYF.

The V gene is TRBV14, the J gene TRBJ1-1, with 7 nucleotides matching TRBD1. Germline trimming cut 2 bases from V and 4 bases from J; bases unmatched to any gene: 1. This CDR3 spans 13 amino acids. Per germline, CDR1 SGHDN and CDR2 FVKESK. The CDR3: CASSQNRGTEAFF. CDR3 nucleotides: TGTGCCAGCAGCCAAAACAGGGGCACTGAAGCTTTCTTT.

The chain joins TRBV11-2 to TRBJ2-2; 7 bases are a match to TRBD2. This CDR3 comprises 15 residues. Germline V gene data show CDR1 as SGHAT and CDR2 as FQNNGV. J lost 4 bases, V lost 1 base, and 3 bases had no gene match. CDR3: CASSLGSGGTGELFF. CDR3 nucleotide sequence: TGTGCCAGCAGCTTAGGCTCGGGGGGCACCGGGGAGCTGTTTTTT.